Listed below are T cell receptor beta chains from one sample, sequenced in a study of Graves' ophthalmopathy and Graves' hyperthyroidism. One entry per CDR3 protein results from TCRdb running MiXCR on the multiplex PCR reads. The sample holds about 550,000 distinct CDR3 sequences; just under 40% are singletons and the top ten take less than 4.5%. The sequencing input was peripheral blood or thyroid tissue (not recorded which). The receptors originated from an adult man with Graves' hyperthyroidism. The CDR3 runs from the conserved cysteine through the conserved F or W. The order of the fields is V gene, J gene, CDR3 protein.

>TRBV10-2|TRBJ1-2
CASSEARNYGYTF
>TRBV14|TRBJ2-7
CASSLRGSHYEQYF
>TRBV19|TRBJ2-5
CASSIEKSTRQETQYF
>TRBV28|TRBJ2-7
CASSFTGTSPEQYF
>TRBV25-1|TRBJ2-7
CASSELGLAGPYEQYF
>TRBV12-3/TRBV12-4|TRBJ2-7
CASTDDRGSYEQYF
>TRBV12-3/TRBV12-4|-
CASSYRTGKVNEQFF
>TRBV19|TRBJ1-2
CASSMSLVRGANGYTF
>TRBV7-2|TRBJ2-3
CASQPRTSPDTQYF
>TRBV7-9|TRBJ2-7
CACTGGAYEQYF
>TRBV5-8|TRBJ2-5
CASRQTGLVETQYF
>TRBV20-1|TRBJ1-1
CSASSGRHTEAFF
>TRBV9|TRBJ2-3
CASSPTRVTDTQYF
>TRBV20-1|TRBJ2-5
CSARERLAGARGETQYF
>TRBV5-4|TRBJ2-6
CASSLTGSGANVPTF
>TRBV28|TRBJ1-2
CASSYRGLGYGYTF
>TRBV5-8|TRBJ2-5
CASSRGGETQYF
>TRBV7-9|TRBJ2-7
CASRSTPGLALEQYF